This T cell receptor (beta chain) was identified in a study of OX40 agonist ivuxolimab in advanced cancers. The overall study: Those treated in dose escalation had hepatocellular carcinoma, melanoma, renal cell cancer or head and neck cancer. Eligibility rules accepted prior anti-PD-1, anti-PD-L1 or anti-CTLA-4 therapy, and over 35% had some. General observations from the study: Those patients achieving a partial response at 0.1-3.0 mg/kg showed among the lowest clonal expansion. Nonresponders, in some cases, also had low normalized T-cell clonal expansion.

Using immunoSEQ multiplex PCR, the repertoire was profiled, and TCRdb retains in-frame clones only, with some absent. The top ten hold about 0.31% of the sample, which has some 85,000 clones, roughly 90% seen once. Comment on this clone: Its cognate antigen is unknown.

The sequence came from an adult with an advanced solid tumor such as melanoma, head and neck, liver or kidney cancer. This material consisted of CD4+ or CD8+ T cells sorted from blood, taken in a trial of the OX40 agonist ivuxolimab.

CDR3 loop: CASSLGQGRTEETQYF. In nucleotides, the CDR3 is TGTGCCAGCAGCTTAGGACAAGGACGGACAGAAGAGACCCAGTACTTC. This sequence joins TRBV7-9 and TRBJ2-5; tentative D call: TRBD1 (6 bases). Trimming cost V 1 base and J 3 bases, with 15 bases left between them. CDR3 length: 16 residues. The germline gives CDR1 SEHNR, CDR2 FQNEAQ (reference sequence).